Sequencing of this T cell receptor beta chain was carried out in a study of blood T cells in healthy people across ages. Germline CDR1 is DFQATT and CDR2 is SNEGSKA (reference sequence). J lost 8 bases, V lost 5 bases, and 4 bases had no gene match. The CDR3 has 13 residues. Using a J-beta primer mix together with a sample-barcoded 5' primer, a second PCR was run for roughly 6 to 11 cycles. TCRdb reprocessed the 5' RACE reads with MiXCR, giving one entry per CDR3 protein. Of hundreds of thousands of distinct CDR3 sequences in the sample, about 47% are singletons; the top ten hold over 15%. The sample, 7.5 to 10 milliliters of peripheral blood, was drawn from each donor. Each sample gave at least 7 million isolated PBMCs. Broader study findings: Per million T cells, TCR beta diversity dropped roughly linearly as age increased. A conclusive naive versus antigen-experienced comparison was prevented by the unsorted PBMCs.

A remark on this clonotype: Its specificity is unknown.

The TCR comes from a man aged 80 or over in good health. The rearrangement joins TRBV20-1 to TRBJ2-1, with 12 nucleotides matching TRBD1. The sample taken for sequencing was blood. The CDR3 region is CSAPGQGAHEQFF. CDR3 DNA sequence: TGCAGTGCTCCGGGACAGGGGGCCCATGAGCAGTTCTTC.